The present entry profiles one T cell receptor beta chain with its context. Its antigen is undetermined. These data originate in a study of T cells after yellow fever vaccination. The overall study: SMART-Seq v4 Ultra Low Input prepared the low-cell-number fractions. Overall study results and limits: Post-booster repertoires again held most primary-vaccination clones (just under 97% CD4, around 90% CD8). It was a small share of clonotypes that appeared in both CD4 and CD8 compartments.

Universal primer sites and UMIs were introduced during 5'RACE template-switching synthesis of TCR cDNA. Via MiXCR, TCRdb re-called the 5' RACE reads, giving one row per CDR3 protein. The table lists some 200,000 distinct CDR3 sequences, approximately 3% of them singletons. The CDR3 covers 14 residues. V was shortened by 3 bases and J by 0 bases, with 8 bases between the two germline ends. Germline V CDR1 and CDR2: LGHNT, FRNRAP. This TCR derives from a man in his late teens or twenties who received the YFV17D yellow fever vaccine. V is TRBV12-5 and J is TRBJ1-2, with D hard to call. The sample in question was CD4+ T cells sorted from PBMCs, obtained 10 days after the yellow fever booster vaccination. In nucleotides, the CDR3 is TGTGCTAGTGGTTTTACGCAAGCTAACTATGGCTACACCTTC. It translates to CASGFTQANYGYTF.